Listed here is a single T cell receptor beta chain. This sample is part of a study of OX40 agonist ivuxolimab in advanced cancers. In the study overall: While on treatment, patients had intravenous ivuxolimab at 0.01 to 10 mg/kg every 2 weeks.

Baseline was the first blood sampling point, followed by cycle 4 day 1 and cycle 7 day 1. TCRdb's copy holds only in-frame clones and misses some; the assay was immunoSEQ multiplex PCR. Of about 21,000 clones in the sample, over 65% are singletons; the top ten hold around two fifths. V was cut by 1 base and J by 9 bases, with 10 bases left in between. The CDR3 consists of 13 residues. Germline CDR1 SGHAT, CDR2 FQNNGV. The receptor comes from an adult with an advanced solid tumor such as melanoma, head and neck, liver or kidney cancer. This sample comprised CD4+ or CD8+ T cells sorted from blood, obtained in a trial of the OX40 agonist ivuxolimab. The J gene is TRBJ2-1, the V gene TRBV11-2; D remains unclear. In DNA, the CDR3 is TGTGCCAGCAGCTTAGTGACCTCCCGTGAGCAGTTCTTC. Its translation is CASSLVTSREQFF.